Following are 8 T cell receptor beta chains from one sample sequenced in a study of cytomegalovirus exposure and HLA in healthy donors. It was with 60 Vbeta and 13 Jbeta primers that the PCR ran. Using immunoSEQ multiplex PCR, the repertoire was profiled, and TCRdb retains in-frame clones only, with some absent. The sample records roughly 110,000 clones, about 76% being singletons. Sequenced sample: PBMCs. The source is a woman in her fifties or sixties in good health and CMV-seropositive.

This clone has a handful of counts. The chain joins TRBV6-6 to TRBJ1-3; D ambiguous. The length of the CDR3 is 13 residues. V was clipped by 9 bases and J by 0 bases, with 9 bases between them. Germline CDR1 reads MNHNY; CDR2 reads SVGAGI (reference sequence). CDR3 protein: CASRESSGNTIYF. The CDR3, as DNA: TGTGCCAGTCGGGAGTCCTCTGGAAACACCATATATTTT.

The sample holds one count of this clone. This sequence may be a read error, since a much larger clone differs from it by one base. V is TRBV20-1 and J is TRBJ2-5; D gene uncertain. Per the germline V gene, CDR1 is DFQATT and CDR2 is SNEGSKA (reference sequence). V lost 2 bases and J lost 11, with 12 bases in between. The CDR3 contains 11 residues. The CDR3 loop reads CSARSETEQYF. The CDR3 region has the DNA TGCAGTGCTAGAAGTGAGACTGAGCAGTACTTC.

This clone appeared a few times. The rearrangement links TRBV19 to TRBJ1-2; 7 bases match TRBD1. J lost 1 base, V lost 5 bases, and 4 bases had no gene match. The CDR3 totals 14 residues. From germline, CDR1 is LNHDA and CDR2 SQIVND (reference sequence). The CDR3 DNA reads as TGTGCCAGTAGTGCACAGGGGTTTAACTATGGCTACACCTTC. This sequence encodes CASSAQGFNYGYTF. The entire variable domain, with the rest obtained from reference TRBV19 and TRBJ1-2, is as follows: DGGITQSPKYLFRKEGQNVTLSCEQNLNHDAMYWYRQDPGQGLRLIYYSQIVNDFQKGDIAEGYSVSREKKESFPLTVTSAQKNPTAFYLCASSAQGFNYGYTFGSGTRLTVV.

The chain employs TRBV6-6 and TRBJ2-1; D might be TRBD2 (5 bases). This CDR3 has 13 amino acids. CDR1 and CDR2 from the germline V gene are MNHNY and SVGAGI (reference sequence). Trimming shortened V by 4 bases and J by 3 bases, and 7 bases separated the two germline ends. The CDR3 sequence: CASSFRDYNEQFF. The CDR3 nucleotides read TGTGCCAGCAGTTTCCGGGACTACAATGAGCAGTTCTTC.

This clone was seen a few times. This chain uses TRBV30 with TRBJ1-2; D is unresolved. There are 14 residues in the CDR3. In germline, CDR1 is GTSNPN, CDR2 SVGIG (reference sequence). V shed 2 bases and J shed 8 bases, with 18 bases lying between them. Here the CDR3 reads CAWSRKAASGGYTF. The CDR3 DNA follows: TGTGCCTGGAGTAGGAAGGCGGCCTCTGGGGGCTACACCTTC.

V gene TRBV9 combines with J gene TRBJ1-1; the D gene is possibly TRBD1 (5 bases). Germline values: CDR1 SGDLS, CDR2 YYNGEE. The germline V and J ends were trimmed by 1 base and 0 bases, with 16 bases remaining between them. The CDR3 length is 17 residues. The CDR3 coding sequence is TGTGCCAGCAGCGTATCAGGGCAGGCGACGCTGAACACTGAAGCTTTCTTT. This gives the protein CASSVSGQATLNTEAFF.

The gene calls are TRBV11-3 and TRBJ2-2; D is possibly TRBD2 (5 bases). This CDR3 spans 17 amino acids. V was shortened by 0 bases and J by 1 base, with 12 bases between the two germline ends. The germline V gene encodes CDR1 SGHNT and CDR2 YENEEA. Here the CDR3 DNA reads TGTGCCAGCAGCTTAGATCCTATTGCGGGGAACACCGGGGAGCTGTTTTTT. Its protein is CASSLDPIAGNTGELFF.

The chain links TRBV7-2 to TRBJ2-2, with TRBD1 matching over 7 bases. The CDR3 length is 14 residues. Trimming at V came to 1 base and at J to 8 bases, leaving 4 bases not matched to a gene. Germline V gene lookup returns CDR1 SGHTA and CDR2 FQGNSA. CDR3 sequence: CASSLGQGRGELFF. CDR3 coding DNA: TGTGCCAGCAGCTTAGGACAGGGTCGAGGGGAGCTGTTTTTT. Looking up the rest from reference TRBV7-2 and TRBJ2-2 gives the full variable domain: GAGVSQSPSNKVTEKGKDVELRCDPISGHTALYWYRQSLGQGLEFLIYFQGNSAPDKSGLPSDRFSAERTGGSVSTLTIQRTQQEDSAVYLCASSLGQGRGELFFGEGSRLTVL.